The 10 T cell receptor beta chains below come from one sample, sequenced in a study of patients and donors after allogeneic stem cell transplantation (dated by TCRdb to about 2020). The library came from RT-PCR. Sequenced using a NextSeq 550. Using fastp trimming at Q25 and MiXCR clonotype assembly, TCRdb reanalyzed the public sequencing data and kept in-frame beta chains. Every distinct CDR3 protein forms one entry, paired with its most common genes and DNA. Within this sample are roughly 200,000 distinct CDR3 sequences, with 40% to 45% of them counted one time only. The top ten hold 33% of the sample. Sample: blood, either unsorted or a sorted T cell fraction (not recorded which). All receptors derive from a human donor who was either an allogeneic HSCT recipient or a stem cell or donor lymphocyte infusion donor (not recorded which). It is not recorded whose cells these are; they may come from a transplant donor.

Only a few counts were recorded for this clonotype. The J gene is TRBJ1-1, the V gene TRBV6-2 or TRBV6-3; D is unresolved. Per the germline V gene, CDR1 is MNHEY and CDR2 is SVGEGT. CDR3 size: 17 residues. V lost 6 bases to trimming and J lost 2 bases, with 22 bases between them. The CDR3: CASSPTRPAGFNTEAFF. CDR3 in DNA: TGTGCCAGCAGCCCAACCCGCCCGGCAGGTTTCAACACTGAAGCTTTCTTT.

The rearrangement links TRBV7-6 to TRBJ2-2, with no clear D. Germline CDR1 reads SGHVS; CDR2 reads FNYEAQ. The CDR3 covers 18 residues. The germline V and J ends were trimmed by 2 bases and 4 bases, with 20 bases remaining between them. The CDR3 nucleotides read TGTGCCAGCAGCTTAAATTGGGATAGCAGCCCGGTCACCGGGGAGCTGTTTTTT. Its protein product is CASSLNWDSSPVTGELFF.

This clonotype showed up many times. The chain uses TRBV25-1 and TRBJ1-1; perhaps TRBD1 as D (5 bases). Germline CDR1 MGHDK, CDR2 SYGVNS. CDR3 length equals 13 residues. As DNA, the CDR3 is TGTGGTAGTAGGGGCCCGTTGAACACTGAAGCTTTCTTT. This codes for CGSRGPLNTEAFF.

In its sample, this clonotype was seen a few times. This sequence joins TRBV7-3 and TRBJ1-4; possible D gene TRBD1, 6 bases. Trimming removed 3 bases from V and 6 bases from J, with 17 bases in between. The CDR3 has 16 residues. From germline, CDR1 is SGHTA and CDR2 FQGTGA. Here the CDR3 DNA reads TGTGCCAGCAGCTTCCGGTTGGGGGCAGAGGATGAAAAACTGTTTTTT. Translating gives CASSFRLGAEDEKLFF.

This chain connects TRBV9 to TRBJ2-1; D is perhaps TRBD2 (5 bases). V lost 1 base to trimming and J lost 9 bases, with 14 bases between them. The CDR3 runs 14 residues. From germline, CDR1 is SGDLS and CDR2 YYNGEE. CDR3 sequence (DNA): TGTGCCAGCAGCGTACGGGAAGCATCGGGTGAGCAGTTCTTC. It encodes CASSVREASGEQFF.

The chain is built from TRBV15 and TRBJ1-1; weak D call: TRBD1 (6 bases). Between the trimmed V and J ends, which lost 0 bases and 10 bases, there was a span of 12 bases. CDR3 length: 13 amino acids. Germline V gene data show CDR1 as LNHNV and CDR2 as YYDKDF (reference sequence). CDR3 nucleotide sequence: TGTGCCACCAGCAGAGATGTGGGACAAAGAGCTTTCTTT. Translating it yields CATSRDVGQRAFF.

The chain couples TRBV12-3 or TRBV12-4 to TRBJ1-1, with D hard to call. Trimming cost V 5 bases and J 1 base, with 14 bases left between them. This CDR3 is built from 15 residues. CDR3 region: CASSPPVETNTEAFF. In nucleotides, the CDR3 is TGTGCCAGCAGTCCACCCGTCGAGACGAACACTGAAGCTTTCTTT.

The chain links TRBV30 to TRBJ1-2; possibly TRBD1 for D (5 bases). V dropped 5 bases and J dropped 10 bases, with 11 bases sitting between them. This CDR3 region has 10 residues. Germline CDR1 and CDR2: GTSNPN and SVGIG (reference sequence). The CDR3 DNA is TGTGCCTGGGGACACCCAGACTACACCTTC. Protein: CAWGHPDYTF.

This clonotype was picked up a small number of times. The CDR3 nucleotides are TGTGCCAGCAGCACCGGGACAGGGGGCGCGAGGGGCTACACCTTC. This gives the protein CASSTGTGGARGYTF. This chain joins TRBV7-8 and TRBJ1-2; 12 nucleotides align to TRBD1. Trimming took 5 bases from V and 8 from J; bases not matched to a gene: 9. The CDR3 totals 15 residues. Germline V CDR1 and CDR2: SGHVS, FQNEAQ. The whole variable domain, remainder taken from reference TRBV7-8 and TRBJ1-2, is GAGVSQSPRYKVAKRGQDVALRCDPISGHVSLFWYQQALGQGPEFLTYFQNEAQLDKSGLPSDRFFAERPEGSVSTLKIQRTQQEDSAVYLCASSTGTGGARGYTFGSGTRLTVV.

The rearrangement links TRBV19 to TRBJ1-1; possible D gene TRBD1, 5 bases. V lost 0 bases to trimming and J lost 6 bases, with 11 bases between them. The CDR3 extends over 14 amino acids. The germline gives CDR1 LNHDA, CDR2 SQIVND (reference sequence). CDR3 DNA: TGTGCCAGTAGTATAGATGGGGGGATCGCTGAAGCTTTCTTT. It specifies CASSIDGGIAEAFF.